The 14 T cell receptor beta chains below come from one sample, sequenced in a study of human thymus T cells. Corrective heart surgery yielded the resections from which the thymus tissue came. The table came from immunoSEQ multiplex PCR; TCRdb's copy has only in-frame clones and leaves some out. The data contain more than 70,000 clones, roughly 96% of them seen just once; the ten biggest clones take up roughly 0.03%. The specimen sequenced was thymus tissue. These receptors all stem from a boy younger than two with a congenital heart defect but otherwise immunologically healthy.

The chain carries TRBV4-2 and TRBJ2-1; the match to TRBD2 covers 7 bases. Germline-derived CDR1 and CDR2 are LGHNA and YNFKEQ. Trimming removed 0 bases from V and 0 bases from J; junction bases left unmatched: 5. This CDR3 is 17 amino acids long. CDR3 in DNA: TGTGCCAGCAGCCAAGACAACCTAGCGGTCTCCTACAATGAGCAGTTCTTC. It codes for CASSQDNLAVSYNEQFF.

This chain connects TRBV11-2 to TRBJ2-2; D is unclear. Trimming stripped 2 bases from V and 1 base from J, with 11 bases between. The CDR3 is 16 residues long. In germline, CDR1 is SGHAT, CDR2 FQNNGV. The chain's CDR3 is CASSLLGSRNTGELFF. CDR3 bases: TGTGCCAGCAGCTTACTGGGTTCCCGGAACACCGGGGAGCTGTTTTTT.

The chain couples TRBV7-2 to TRBJ2-7; TRBD1 or TRBD2 may be the D gene (5 bases each). Trimming took 5 bases from V and 1 from J, leaving 15 bases between them. The CDR3 runs to 15 residues. Germline V gene data show CDR1 as SGHTA and CDR2 as FQGNSA. Written as DNA, the CDR3 is TGTGCCAGCAGCCTCCGGGACCAGGATTCCTACGAGCAGTACTTC. This encodes CASSLRDQDSYEQYF.

This rearrangement joins TRBV5-1 to TRBJ1-2; D possibly corresponds to TRBD1 (5 bases). The V end lost 0 bases, the J end lost 6 bases, and 15 bases lay between the germline ends. The CDR3 is made up of 15 amino acids. Germline values: CDR1 SGHRS, CDR2 YFSETQ. The CDR3 loop is CASSLAPVEGDGYTF. The CDR3 nucleotides are TGCGCCAGCAGCTTGGCTCCCGTGGAAGGGGATGGCTACACCTTC. Full variable domain (rest looked up from reference TRBV5-1 and TRBJ1-2): KAGVTQTPRYLIKTRGQQVTLSCSPISGHRSVSWYQQTPGQGLQFLFEYFSETQRNKGNFPGRFSGRQFSNSRSEMNVSTLELGDSALYLCASSLAPVEGDGYTFGSGTRLTVV.

This sequence joins TRBV4-3 and TRBJ1-5; 7 bases line up with TRBD1. Germline V gene lookup returns CDR1 LGHNA and CDR2 YSLEER. With 1 base clipped from V and 0 bases from J, the junction kept 15 bases outside the gene matches. This CDR3 has 20 amino acids. CDR3 amino acids: CASSQAWAQGGAYSNQPQHF. CDR3 sequence (DNA): TGCGCCAGCAGCCAAGCCTGGGCGCAGGGGGGCGCTTATAGCAATCAGCCCCAGCATTTT.

The J gene is TRBJ2-1, the V gene TRBV6-1; either TRBD1 or TRBD2 may fit D (5 bases each). The germline V and J ends were trimmed by 8 bases and 5 bases, with 16 bases remaining between them. The CDR3 covers 14 residues. Germline loops: CDR1 MNHNS, CDR2 SASEGT. The CDR3, as DNA: TGTGCCAGCCCCGTCGTTGAGGGGCACAATGAGCAGTTCTTC. Amino acids: CASPVVEGHNEQFF.

In DNA form, the CDR3 reads TGTGCCAGCAGTCACTGGACAGGGGTAAACTATGGCTACACCTTC. It codes for CASSHWTGVNYGYTF. This chain uses TRBV27 with TRBJ1-2, with 9 positions matching TRBD1. The CDR3 has 15 amino acids. The germline gives CDR1 MNHEY, CDR2 SMNVEV (reference sequence). The junction had 6 bases not matched to a gene; V was cut back by 5 bases and J by 2 bases.

The rearrangement uses TRBV14 and TRBJ2-7; weak D call: TRBD2 (5 bases). V lost 5 bases and J 5 bases, leaving 16 bases between the germline ends. The CDR3 runs 14 residues. The germline V gene encodes CDR1 SGHDN and CDR2 FVKESK. The CDR3: CASSSGNGFHEQYF. The DNA for the CDR3 is TGTGCCAGCAGCTCCGGGAACGGGTTCCACGAGCAGTACTTC.

J is TRBJ1-2 and V is TRBV2, with TRBD1 matching over 12 bases. Germline V gene data show CDR1 as SNHLY and CDR2 as FYNNEI. With 5 bases clipped from V and 0 bases from J, the junction kept 13 bases outside the gene matches. CDR3 length: 19 amino acids. The CDR3 DNA is TGTGCCAGCAGTCAACCACGGGACAGGGGGCCCCCAGCTAACTATGGCTACACCTTC. Its protein is CASSQPRDRGPPANYGYTF.

V gene TRBV18 combines with J gene TRBJ1-5; TRBD1 is a possible D gene (5 bases). V was clipped by 5 bases and J by 7 bases, with 12 bases between them. The germline V gene has CDR1 KGHSH and CDR2 LQKENI. This CDR3 has 13 amino acids. In DNA, the CDR3 is TGTGCCAGCTCAGGGCAGGGAGTCCAGCCCCAGCATTTT. As protein: CASSGQGVQPQHF.

The count of this clone is one. The chain employs TRBV25-1 and TRBJ1-2; 9 nucleotides agree with TRBD1. The CDR3 consists of 15 residues. CDR1 and CDR2 from the germline V gene are MGHDK and SYGVNS. V was clipped by 1 base and J by 6 bases; unmatched bases: 6. This CDR3 reads CASSEWYRGRHGYTF. The CDR3 DNA reads TGTGCCAGCAGTGAATGGTACAGGGGGCGTCATGGCTACACCTTC.

This chain links TRBV4-3 with TRBJ1-1; a possible D gene is TRBD1 (5 bases). The CDR3 totals 15 residues. Looked up from germline, CDR1 is LGHNA and CDR2 is YSLEER. Trimming stripped 0 bases from V and 4 bases from J, with 12 bases between. As DNA, the CDR3 is TGCGCCAGCAGCCAAGATACGGGGCCCGGCACTGAAGCTTTCTTT. The encoded protein is CASSQDTGPGTEAFF.

J is TRBJ2-1 and V is TRBV13, with D possibly being TRBD1 (7 bases). Germline V gene sequence: CDR1 PRHDT, CDR2 FYEKMQ (reference sequence). V was clipped by 1 base and J by 4 bases, with 17 bases between them. The CDR3 spans 17 residues. The DNA of the CDR3 is TGTGCCAGCAGCTTAGAGGGGGCGGGGAACGATTACAATGAGCAGTTCTTC. Translation: CASSLEGAGNDYNEQFF.

The chain employs TRBV21-1 and TRBJ1-1; the D call in the table, TRBD1, was not verified against the DNA. TRBV21-1 corresponds to a pseudogene. CDR3 size: 18 residues. CDR3 protein: CASSKGASPGRKNTEAFF. Here the CDR3 DNA reads TGTGCCAGCAGCAAAGGAGCCAGCCCAGGCAGGAAGAACACTGAAGCTTTCTTT.